The following is a TCR beta chain sequence with its context. The data originate from a study of T cell responses to AZD1222 COVID-19 vaccine. Germline V gene sequence: CDR1 LGHDT, CDR2 YNNKEL (reference sequence). The CDR3 length is 14 residues. V lost 1 base and J 5 bases, leaving 11 bases between the germline ends. Generated by immunoSEQ multiplex PCR, the TCRdb table keeps only in-frame clones and is missing some. The sample records 150,000 to 200,000 clones, roughly 90% being singletons. This TCR was sampled from an adult in good health. V is TRBV3-1 (or the pseudogene TRBV3-2) and J is TRBJ2-5, with D hard to call. This specimen consisted of peripheral blood, obtained on day 0 of AZD1222 vaccination. In DNA form, the CDR3 reads TGTGCCAGCAGCCAAGTGCGAAGGTTGGAGACCCAGTACTTC. Translated: CASSQVRRLETQYF.